The 32 T cell receptor beta chains listed next were all sequenced from one sample in a study of shared clonotypes between healthy human individuals (dated by TCRdb to the early 2020s). Preparation of the library involved the immunoSEQ multiplex PCR assay. TCRdb obtained this table from immuneACCESS and retained in-frame rearrangements with V and J assigned. These tables miss some clones; where compared with another copy, unresolved V genes account for less than half of the shortfall, and the remainder is unexplained. The sample table lists roughly 2.4 million clones, around 95% of them with a count of one. Jointly, the top ten make up more than 0.1% of the sample. Sequencing input: naive CD4+ T cells sorted from blood. This specimen's cell subset or site label, per the study, means: CD45RA+ positively selected. The receptors stem from a young man in good health.

The chain employs TRBV28 and TRBJ1-2, with 12 bases aligning to TRBD1. With 6 bases clipped from V and 4 bases from J, the junction kept 12 bases outside the gene matches. Germline V gene sequence: CDR1 MDHEN, CDR2 SYDVKM. CDR3 length: 17 amino acids. In DNA, the CDR3 is TGTGCCAGCAGCCGTGGGACAGGGGGCAGGGAGAGCTATGGCTACACCTTC. This codes for CASSRGTGGRESYGYTF.

The chain has TRBV6-6 and TRBJ1-6; D remains ambiguous. CDR1 is MNHNY and CDR2 is SVGAGI in the germline V gene (reference sequence). With 5 bases removed from V and 6 bases from J, the gap between germline ends came to 8 bases. The CDR3 has 13 residues. The DNA of the CDR3 is TGTGCCAGCAGTCCGTACCTTAATTCACCCCTCCACTTT. This encodes CASSPYLNSPLHF.

The rearrangement uses TRBV30 and TRBJ2-3, with a possible D match to TRBD1 (5 bases). The V and J ends lost 0 bases and 0 bases respectively, with 7 bases between them. The CDR3 covers 14 residues. CDR1 is GTSNPN, CDR2 SVGIG, per germline (reference sequence). As DNA, the CDR3 is TGTGCCTGGAGTGTGGGGCTAAGCACAGATACGCAGTATTTT. Protein product: CAWSVGLSTDTQYF.

The chain joins TRBV5-6 to TRBJ2-2; no firm D call. The germline gives CDR1 SGHDT, CDR2 YYEEEE. The CDR3 is made up of 15 amino acids. Between the trimmed V and J ends, which lost 1 base and 3 bases, there was a span of 10 bases. The chain's CDR3 is CASSLLTSDTGELFF. CDR3 in DNA: TGTGCCAGCAGCTTGCTGACCTCGGACACCGGGGAGCTGTTTTTT.

V is TRBV30 and J is TRBJ1-2; D may be TRBD1 (5 bases). The CDR3 is 15 amino acids. Trimming took 2 bases from V and 8 from J, leaving 21 bases between them. CDR1 and CDR2 from the germline V gene are GTSNPN and SVGIG (reference sequence). In DNA form, the CDR3 reads TGTGCCTGGAGTATCGTTCCCGGGGCTCGTGGGGGCTACACCTTC. It yields the protein CAWSIVPGARGGYTF.

Details on this clone: Other nucleotide sequences in the sample specify the same CDR3. The chain employs TRBV18 and TRBJ1-1; D remains unclear. Trimming removed 3 bases from V and 2 bases from J, with 10 bases in between. CDR1 and CDR2 from the germline V gene are KGHSH and LQKENI. This CDR3 spans 14 amino acids. The CDR3 is CASSPGLLNTEAFF. CDR3 DNA sequence: TGTGCCAGCTCACCGGGATTATTAAACACTGAAGCTTTCTTT.

Here the CDR3 reads CASSQRVSMNTEAFF. CDR3 coding DNA: TGCGCCAGCAGCCAGAGGGTCAGCATGAACACTGAAGCTTTCTTT. This chain links TRBV4-1 with TRBJ1-1; D uncertain. Germline V CDR1 and CDR2: MGHRA, YSYEKL. V lost 3 bases, J lost 0 bases, and 11 bases lay in between. The CDR3 spans 15 residues.

The table lists this clone with many counts. The rearrangement joins TRBV2 to TRBJ2-3; perhaps TRBD2 as D (6 bases). CDR3 length: 15 residues. Germline CDR1 and CDR2: SNHLY and FYNNEI. The V gene lost 6 bases and the J gene lost 6 bases, with 19 bases spanning the gap. DNA of the CDR3: TGTGCCAGCAGCAACCGGGACTGGGGCGTGGATACGCAGTATTTT. Translation gives CASSNRDWGVDTQYF.

The gene calls are TRBV6-1 and TRBJ2-2, with D possibly matching TRBD2 (6 bases). Trimming shortened V by 6 bases and J by 7 bases, and 15 bases separated the two germline ends. Per the germline V gene, CDR1 is MNHNS and CDR2 is SASEGT. The CDR3 consists of 14 residues. The CDR3 here is CASSGLPRSGELFF. The CDR3 DNA follows: TGTGCCAGCAGCGGACTACCCAGGAGCGGGGAGCTGTTTTTT.

V is TRBV30 and J is TRBJ1-1; 7 nucleotides line up with TRBD1. The germline V gene has CDR1 GTSNPN and CDR2 SVGIG (reference sequence). This CDR3 is built from 12 residues. With V trimmed by 8 bases and J by 1 base, 4 bases remained unmatched. The CDR3 nucleotides are TGTGCCCGAGGACAGGCGAACACTGAAGCTTTCTTT. This codes for CARGQANTEAFF.

This chain joins TRBV11-2 and TRBJ2-7; 11 nucleotides align to TRBD1. The CDR3 has 16 amino acids. J gave up 1 base and V 2 bases, and 4 bases lay outside the gene matches. Germline loops: CDR1 SGHAT, CDR2 FQNNGV. The chain's CDR3 is CASSLRGQGASYEQYF. CDR3 DNA sequence: TGTGCCAGCAGCTTAAGAGGACAGGGGGCTTCCTACGAGCAGTACTTC.

The J gene is TRBJ2-1, the V gene TRBV6-1; no firm D call. Per germline, CDR1 MNHNS and CDR2 SASEGT. The CDR3 sequence is 18 residues long. The V end was cut by 2 bases, the J end by 0 bases, with 17 bases between. The CDR3 DNA follows: TGTGCCAGCAGTGAACGGGTTTCCTTAATAATCTCCTACAATGAGCAGTTCTTC. Translation gives CASSERVSLIISYNEQFF.

The chain joins TRBV30 to TRBJ1-4; possibly TRBD1 for D (5 bases). Trimming left V 7 bases short and J 4 bases short, with 16 bases between. The CDR3 loop spans 14 amino acids. The germline CDR1 and CDR2 sequences are GTSNPN and SVGIG (reference sequence). CDR3 sequence reads: CASSLDTINEKLFF. CDR3 bases: TGTGCCTCCTCGTTGGACACGATTAATGAAAAACTGTTTTTT.

J is TRBJ2-2 and V is TRBV5-1; the D is unclear. V was clipped by 3 bases and J by 0 bases, with 15 bases between them. The length of the CDR3 is 17 residues. Per the germline V gene, CDR1 is SGHRS and CDR2 is YFSETQ. This chain's CDR3 is CASSSGVGVTNTGELFF. The CDR3 DNA reads as TGCGCCAGCAGCTCGGGTGTTGGGGTTACGAACACCGGGGAGCTGTTTTTT.

V usage is TRBV15 and J usage is TRBJ2-7; the D call may be TRBD1 or TRBD2 (5 bases each). V was trimmed by 1 base and J by 7 bases, leaving 11 bases between them. Per germline, CDR1 LNHNV and CDR2 YYDKDF (reference sequence). The CDR3 has 13 amino acids. CDR3 bases: TGTGCCACCAGCAGAGTGACCTGGGGGGAGCAGTACTTC. Amino acids: CATSRVTWGEQYF. Full variable domain (rest looked up from reference TRBV15 and TRBJ2-7): DAMVIQNPRYQVTQFGKPVTLSCSQTLNHNVMYWYQQKSSQAPKLLFHYYDKDFNNEADTPDNFQSRRPNTSFCFLDIRSPGLGDTAMYLCATSRVTWGEQYFGPGTRLTVT.

This rearrangement joins TRBV12-5 to TRBJ2-5, with D uncertain. CDR3 length: 13 amino acids. Trimming left V 8 bases short and J 1 base short, with 11 bases between. The germline V gene encodes CDR1 LGHNT and CDR2 FRNRAP. The CDR3 DNA is TGTGCTAGTAGTATGGGCAGCCAAGAGACCCAGTACTTC. Translation gives CASSMGSQETQYF.

In regard to this clone: This specimen includes other DNA sequences encoding the same CDR3. The chain combines TRBV11-2 with TRBJ1-2; a possible D gene is TRBD1 (5 bases). V was cut by 2 bases and J by 8 bases, with 12 bases left in between. The CDR3 has 13 residues. CDR1 and CDR2 (germline): SGHAT, FQNNGV. The CDR3: CASSLIGGEGYTF. CDR3 nucleotide sequence: TGTGCCAGCAGCTTAATCGGGGGAGAGGGCTACACCTTC.

The V and J genes are TRBV30 and TRBJ1-5, with 7 bases that match TRBD1. V was clipped by 5 bases and J by 6 bases; unmatched bases: 13. Germline lookup yields CDR1 GTSNPN and CDR2 SVGIG (reference sequence). The CDR3 loop spans 15 amino acids. The CDR3: CAWGGETGKGQPQHF. In nucleotides, the CDR3 is TGTGCCTGGGGGGGGGAGACAGGGAAAGGTCAGCCCCAGCATTTT. Combining the CDR3 with reference TRBV30 and TRBJ1-5 gives the whole variable domain SQTIHQWPATLVQPVGSPLSLECTVEGTSNPNLYWYRQAAGRGLQLLFYSVGIGQISSEVPQNLSASRPQDRQFILSSKKLLLSDSGFYLCAWGGETGKGQPQHFGDGTRLSIL.

In regard to this clone: The germline gene is not matched at one end of the junction; a read error may be the cause. V and J are TRBV6-4 and TRBJ2-7; D gene ambiguous. The length of the CDR3 is 8 residues. Germline CDR1 MRHNA, CDR2 SNTAGT. For the CDR3, the DNA is TGTGCCAGCAGTGCCCCCATTTTC. Translated: CASSAPIF.

The chain recombines TRBV28 with TRBJ2-1, with 10 nucleotides matching TRBD2. The CDR3 covers 17 residues. Germline CDR1 is MDHEN and CDR2 is SYDVKM. V gave up 4 bases and J gave up 8 bases; unmatched junction bases: 14. CDR3 protein: CASSSLAGLAERYEQFF. In DNA, the CDR3 is TGTGCCAGCAGTTCCTTGGCCGGACTAGCGGAACGGTATGAGCAGTTCTTC. The whole variable domain, filled in from reference TRBV28 and TRBJ2-1, reads DVKVTQSSRYLVKRTGEKVFLECVQDMDHENMFWYRQDPGLGLRLIYFSYDVKMKEKGDIPEGYSVSREKKERFSLILESASTNQTSMYLCASSSLAGLAERYEQFFGPGTRLTVL.

The CDR3 DNA reads as TGTGCCAGCAGCTTAGCCCCCGGACAGGAGTATGGCTACACCTTC. Translated, it gives CASSLAPGQEYGYTF. J is TRBJ1-2 and V is TRBV7-2, with 7 bases aligning to TRBD1. Germline V lookup: CDR1 SGHTA, CDR2 FQGNSA. With V trimmed by 0 bases and J by 5 bases, 6 bases remained unmatched. The CDR3 is 15 amino acids.

The chain carries TRBV4-1 and TRBJ1-2; perhaps TRBD1 as D (5 bases). The CDR3 has 13 amino acids. Germline lookup yields CDR1 MGHRA and CDR2 YSYEKL. V shed 3 bases and J shed 8 bases, with 13 bases lying between them. CDR3 in DNA: TGCGCCAGCAGCCACGACGGGACGACCGGCTACACCTTC. Translated, it gives CASSHDGTTGYTF.

The rearrangement joins TRBV4-1 to TRBJ2-3; 8 bases fit TRBD2. Unmatched junction bases numbered 1, after V lost 0 bases and J lost 2 bases. The CDR3 spans 15 residues. Germline CDR1 reads MGHRA; CDR2 reads YSYEKL. The CDR3 reads CASSQDGLATDTQYF. In DNA, the CDR3 is TGCGCCAGCAGCCAAGACGGACTAGCCACAGATACGCAGTATTTT.

This chain connects TRBV5-1 to TRBJ2-1; 11 bases agree with TRBD1. This CDR3 has 15 residues. Losses at the gene ends were 3 bases for V and 8 bases for J; bases not matched to a gene: 7. CDR1 is SGHRS, CDR2 YFSETQ, per germline. CDR3: CASSSRDRGVDEQFF. In DNA form, the CDR3 reads TGCGCCAGCAGCTCAAGGGACAGGGGGGTCGATGAGCAGTTCTTC.

The table lists this clone with a count of one. The rearrangement joins TRBV28 to TRBJ2-2, with D possibly TRBD1 on 6 matching bases. Germline assignment: CDR1 MDHEN and CDR2 SYDVKM. Trimming removed 8 bases from V and 0 bases from J, with 16 bases in between. The CDR3 extends over 16 amino acids. The CDR3 nucleotides are TGTGCCAGCTTGGGAATCTGGACAGCGAACACCGGGGAGCTGTTTTTT. Its protein product is CASLGIWTANTGELFF.

This clone was detected only a few times. The rearrangement joins TRBV7-2 to TRBJ1-6; TRBD1 matches at 9 bases. Losses at the gene ends were 6 bases for V and 10 bases for J; bases not matched to a gene: 4. The CDR3 extends over 13 amino acids. Germline CDR1 reads SGHTA; CDR2 reads FQGNSA. CDR3 DNA sequence: TGTGCCAGCAGGGGGACAGGGAGCTCACCCCTCCACTTT. Encoded protein: CASRGTGSSPLHF. The variable domain in full, with the rest retrieved from reference TRBV7-2 and TRBJ1-6, is GAGVSQSPSNKVTEKGKDVELRCDPISGHTALYWYRQSLGQGLEFLIYFQGNSAPDKSGLPSDRFSAERTGGSVSTLTIQRTQQEDSAVYLCASRGTGSSPLHFGNGTRLTVT.

The chain carries TRBV6-5 and TRBJ2-5, with 7 positions matching TRBD1. Germline loops: CDR1 MNHEY, CDR2 SVGAGI. The CDR3 consists of 15 residues. Trimming cost V 0 bases and J 8 bases; bases outside gene matches: 9. The CDR3 coding sequence is TGTGCCAGCAGTTACTCGGGACAGAAGCTGCCTACCCAGTACTTC. Its protein product is CASSYSGQKLPTQYF.

J is TRBJ2-5 and V is TRBV6-5; the match to TRBD1 covers 8 bases. Near its end, the DNA agrees better with TRBJ2-7, so the J call may be wrong. Germline CDR1 reads MNHEY; CDR2 reads SVGAGI. The CDR3 covers 16 residues. The CDR3 sequence is CASSYSSTGGSYEQYF. DNA of the CDR3: TGTGCCAGCAGTTACTCGAGTACAGGGGGCTCCTACGAGCAGTACTTC.

The rearrangement uses TRBV28 and TRBJ1-5; possibly TRBD1 for D (5 bases). This CDR3 is 18 amino acids long. V lost 2 bases and J 9 bases, leaving 26 bases between the germline ends. Germline V CDR1 and CDR2: MDHEN, SYDVKM. The CDR3 sequence is CASSLRGGSSQGKSPQHF. In DNA form, the CDR3 reads TGTGCCAGCAGTTTAAGGGGCGGTTCCTCCCAGGGAAAATCGCCCCAGCATTTT.

The chain combines TRBV6-5 with TRBJ2-7, with D uncertain. Between the trimmed V and J ends, which lost 9 bases and 0 bases, there was a span of 9 bases. Germline V gene data show CDR1 as MNHEY and CDR2 as SVGAGI. The CDR3 extends over 12 amino acids. The CDR3 is CASFRSSYEQYF. The CDR3 region has the DNA TGTGCCAGTTTCAGGAGCTCCTACGAGCAGTACTTC.

The chain links TRBV12-2 to TRBJ2-1; the D segment call TRBD2 is taken from the table without a DNA check. TRBV12-2 is listed as a pseudogene. The CDR3 contains 16 residues. CDR3 sequence (DNA): TGTGCAAGTCGTTCCAGCGGGAGGGCCATTTACAATGAGCAGTTCTTC. This codes for CASRSSGRAIYNEQFF.

This clone was recorded only once. This rearrangement joins TRBV4-3 to TRBJ1-2; D is unclear. CDR1 is LGHNA and CDR2 is YSLEER in the germline V gene. Trimming removed 0 bases at V and 1 base at J, with 3 bases between. There are 13 residues in the CDR3. The CDR3 sequence: CASSQDINYGYTF. The CDR3 DNA reads TGCGCCAGCAGCCAAGACATTAACTATGGCTACACCTTC.